A single sample is the source of the 17 T cell receptor beta chains below, sequenced in a study of T cell responses to AZD1222 COVID-19 vaccine. TCRdb's table, derived via immunoSEQ multiplex PCR, lists solely in-frame clones and lacks some. This table holds fewer than 150,000 clones, over 65% found once. The starting material was peripheral blood, obtained on day 0 of AZD1222 vaccination. The origin of the receptors is an adult in good health.

The CDR3 DNA sequence: TGTGCCTGGAGTGTGTATGAGCTGGGAACCGGGGAGCTGTTTTTT. Translated, it gives CAWSVYELGTGELFF. This rearrangement joins TRBV30 to TRBJ2-2, with D hard to call. The V gene lost 0 bases and the J gene lost 5 bases, with 13 bases spanning the gap. Germline CDR1 and CDR2: GTSNPN and SVGIG (reference sequence). There are 15 residues in the CDR3.

The chain recombines TRBV28 with TRBJ1-6, with TRBD1 matching over 8 bases. Germline lookup yields CDR1 MDHEN and CDR2 SYDVKM. The length of the CDR3 is 16 residues. Unmatched junction bases numbered 5, after V lost 3 bases and J lost 4 bases. CDR3: CASSFHGQGYNSPLHF. As DNA, the CDR3 is TGTGCCAGCAGTTTCCACGGACAGGGTTATAATTCACCCCTCCACTTT.

Comments on this clone: The junction departs from germline at one end; a sequencing error may be responsible. The V and J genes are TRBV19 and TRBJ2-3; 7 nucleotides line up with TRBD2. Germline CDR1 is LNHDA and CDR2 is SQIVND (reference sequence). This CDR3 region has 15 residues. CDR3 protein: CASSRGTIFTNTQYF. The CDR3 DNA reads TGTGCCAGTAGTCGTGGGACTATTTTCACAAATACGCAGTATTTT.

The rearrangement uses TRBV6-5 and TRBJ2-1; 11 bases are shared with TRBD2. Germline V gives CDR1 MNHEY, CDR2 SVGAGI. The CDR3 covers 15 residues. J lost 4 bases, V lost 6 bases, and 5 bases had no gene match. The CDR3 region is CASSHSGGAYNEQFF. The CDR3 nucleotides are TGTGCCAGCAGCCATAGCGGGGGGGCGTACAATGAGCAGTTCTTC.

The J gene is TRBJ1-1, the V gene TRBV5-1; D unresolved. The CDR3 contains 15 residues. The ends were cut back, 2 bases at V and 1 base at J, with 12 bases in the middle. Per the germline V gene, CDR1 is SGHRS and CDR2 is YFSETQ. The CDR3 spells CASSFSPTANTEAFF. CDR3 nucleotides: TGCGCCAGCAGCTTCTCACCCACAGCGAACACTGAAGCTTTCTTT.

There are a few counts of this clone. The chain uses TRBV9 and TRBJ1-3; D gene uncertain. This CDR3 region has 14 residues. Trimming shortened V by 0 bases and J by 4 bases, and 8 bases separated the two germline ends. The germline V gene encodes CDR1 SGDLS and CDR2 YYNGEE. The chain's CDR3 is CASSVVPEGNTIYF. CDR3 coding DNA: TGTGCCAGCAGCGTAGTGCCAGAGGGAAACACCATATATTTT. The whole variable domain, filled in from reference TRBV9 and TRBJ1-3, reads DSGVTQTPKHLITATGQRVTLRCSPRSGDLSVYWYQQSLDQGLQFLIQYYNGEERAKGNILERFSAQQFPDLHSELNLSSLELGDSALYFCASSVVPEGNTIYFGEGSWLTVV.

DNA of the CDR3: TGTGCCAGCAGTACAGGGGACGGGGAGCTGTTTTTT. The encoded protein is CASSTGDGELFF. V gene TRBV6-6 combines with J gene TRBJ2-2, with 7 bases that match TRBD1. Losses at the gene ends were 5 bases for V and 7 bases for J; bases not matched to a gene: 1. The length of the CDR3 is 12 residues. CDR1 is MNHNY, CDR2 SVGAGI, per germline (reference sequence).

CDR3 residues: CASSEVAGADGYTF. In nucleotides, the CDR3 is TGTGCCAGCAGTGAAGTAGCGGGGGCGGATGGCTACACCTTC. This chain connects TRBV6-1 to TRBJ1-2; perhaps TRBD1 as D (6 bases). The CDR3 loop spans 14 amino acids. Trimming shortened V by 1 base and J by 6 bases, and 12 bases separated the two germline ends. Per the germline V gene, CDR1 is MNHNS and CDR2 is SASEGT.

V is TRBV21-1 and J is TRBJ1-2. TRBV21-1 is a listed pseudogene. The CDR3 totals 13 residues. CDR3 protein: CASSKPVVYGYTF. In nucleotides, the CDR3 is TGTGCCAGCAGCAAACCGGTAGTTTATGGCTACACCTTC.

This chain links TRBV5-1 with TRBJ1-6; no reliable D call. The CDR3 has 15 residues. V was cut by 3 bases and J by 10 bases, with 17 bases left in between. Germline loops: CDR1 SGHRS, CDR2 YFSETQ. CDR3 region: CASSSSDPSVSPLHF. CDR3 nucleotides: TGCGCCAGCAGCTCCAGTGACCCGTCGGTCTCACCCCTCCACTTT.

The chain uses TRBV6-1 and TRBJ2-2, with TRBD1 matching 7 bases. The J segment lost 3 bases and the V segment lost 3 bases, leaving 1 base of the junction unmatched. The CDR3 has 14 amino acids. Germline V gene data show CDR1 as MNHNS and CDR2 as SASEGT. The CDR3 DNA is TGTGCCAGCAGTGATACAGGGGACACCGGGGAGCTGTTTTTT. It codes for CASSDTGDTGELFF.

The chain's CDR3 is CASSLDSSYQPQHF. The CDR3 DNA reads as TGCGCCAGCAGCTTGGATTCCAGTTATCAGCCCCAGCATTTT. This chain uses TRBV5-1 with TRBJ1-5; D not resolved. CDR1 and CDR2 (germline): SGHRS, YFSETQ. Trimming removed 0 bases at V and 5 bases at J, with 9 bases between. The CDR3 sequence is 14 residues long.

V is TRBV5-1 and J is TRBJ2-1; 12 bases match TRBD2. This CDR3 spans 15 amino acids. The germline CDR1 and CDR2 sequences are SGHRS and YFSETQ. The ends lost 7 bases at V and 8 bases at J; junction bases unmatched: 10. CDR3 DNA: TGCGCCAGCCTGCCCCTAGCGGGGGGGGCGGATGAGCAGTTCTTC. Translating gives CASLPLAGGADEQFF.

The V call is TRBV12-3 or TRBV12-4, the J call TRBJ1-1; no clear D. This CDR3 is built from 11 residues. Trimming shortened V by 8 bases and J by 10 bases, and 14 bases separated the two germline ends. CDR3 bases: TGTGCCAGCCAGCTCAGCTGGGGAGCTTTCTTT. It codes for CASQLSWGAFF.

The chain uses TRBV9 and TRBJ1-3; D is unclear. The CDR3 spans 14 residues. CDR1 and CDR2 (germline): SGDLS, YYNGEE. V gave up 5 bases and J gave up 0 bases, with 9 bases separating them. This CDR3 is CASRRDGSGNTIYF. The CDR3 DNA sequence: TGTGCCAGCAGGAGGGATGGCTCTGGAAACACCATATATTTT.

The gene calls are TRBV6-5 and TRBJ2-7; 9 bases align to TRBD1. The J segment lost 2 bases and the V segment lost 6 bases, leaving 5 bases of the junction unmatched. CDR3 length: 14 amino acids. Germline CDR1 MNHEY, CDR2 SVGAGI. CDR3 DNA sequence: TGTGCCAGCAGCCGCCGGGACAGGGCCTACGAGCAGTACTTC. This codes for CASSRRDRAYEQYF.

The chain combines TRBV4-1 with TRBJ1-1; a weak D match, TRBD1 (6 bases). This CDR3 comprises 16 residues. Deletions cut 3 bases from V and 1 base from J, with 15 bases between. Looked up from germline, CDR1 is MGHRA and CDR2 is YSYEKL. CDR3 sequence: CASSQTISRGNTEAFF. Here the CDR3 DNA reads TGCGCCAGCAGCCAGACCATCTCCAGGGGGAACACTGAAGCTTTCTTT.